Listed here are 15 T cell receptor beta chains from one sample, sequenced in a study of T cell responses to AZD1222 COVID-19 vaccine. The method was immunoSEQ multiplex PCR; TCRdb's version includes in-frame clones alone and lacks a portion of them. The sample lists about 140,000 clones; just under 95% were seen once. The sample was peripheral blood, taken on day 0 of AZD1222 vaccination. Every receptor here comes from an adult in good health.

The CDR3 region is CASSQGTALTGELFF. CDR3 nucleotides: TGCGCCAGCAGCCAAGGGACAGCCCTCACCGGGGAGCTGTTTTTT. V usage is TRBV4-3 and J usage is TRBJ2-2; D might be TRBD1 (6 bases). The germline V and J ends were trimmed by 1 base and 4 bases, with 10 bases remaining between them. The CDR3 totals 15 residues. CDR1 LGHNA and CDR2 YSLEER come from the germline V gene.

The chain recombines TRBV7-2 with TRBJ1-6; no reliable D call. Trimming removed 5 bases from V and 2 bases from J, with 1 base in between. The CDR3 is made up of 12 amino acids. Germline V gene lookup returns CDR1 SGHTA and CDR2 FQGNSA. The CDR3 region is CASSPYNSPLHF. The CDR3 region has the DNA TGTGCCAGCAGCCCCTATAATTCACCCCTCCACTTT. The variable domain in full, completed from reference TRBV7-2 and TRBJ1-6, reads GAGVSQSPSNKVTEKGKDVELRCDPISGHTALYWYRQSLGQGLEFLIYFQGNSAPDKSGLPSDRFSAERTGGSVSTLTIQRTQQEDSAVYLCASSPYNSPLHFGNGTRLTVT.

This clone was detected once. The rearrangement joins TRBV27 to TRBJ2-5; 7 bases are a match to TRBD2. Trimming cost V 5 bases and J 5 bases; bases outside gene matches: 11. Germline V gives CDR1 MNHEY, CDR2 SMNVEV (reference sequence). CDR3 length equals 15 residues. DNA of the CDR3: TGTGCCAGCAGTCTCAACGGGGGGACGATTGAGACCCAGTACTTC. Residues: CASSLNGGTIETQYF.

The chain employs TRBV19 and TRBJ1-1, with 9 bases fitting TRBD1. V trimming: 11 bases; J trimming: 5 bases; junction bases outside the gene matches: 12. CDR3 length: 14 amino acids. CDR1 is LNHDA and CDR2 is SQIVND in the germline V gene (reference sequence). The CDR3 coding sequence is TGTGCCGCCCAGACCGGGACAGGGCATACTGAAGCTTTCTTT. Translating it yields CAAQTGTGHTEAFF. Variable domain in full (rest from reference TRBV19 and TRBJ1-1): DGGITQSPKYLFRKEGQNVTLSCEQNLNHDAMYWYRQDPGQGLRLIYYSQIVNDFQKGDIAEGYSVSREKKESFPLTVTSAQKNPTAFYLCAAQTGTGHTEAFFGQGTRLTVV.

This chain uses TRBV25-1 with TRBJ2-7; D gene unclear. Germline CDR1 and CDR2: MGHDK and SYGVNS. The CDR3 runs to 15 residues. V was pared by 2 bases and J by 3 bases, with 14 bases between. CDR3 bases: TGTGCCAGCAGTGAAGCTCCCCAAATCGGCTACGAGCAGTACTTC. This encodes CASSEAPQIGYEQYF.

The J gene is TRBJ1-2, the V gene TRBV19; 7 bases are a match to TRBD1. The ends lost 5 bases at V and 1 base at J; junction bases unmatched: 4. This CDR3 has 14 residues. The germline V gene encodes CDR1 LNHDA and CDR2 SQIVND (reference sequence). In DNA, the CDR3 is TGTGCCAGTAGTGGGACAGCCTTTAACTATGGCTACACCTTC. It translates to CASSGTAFNYGYTF.

The J gene is TRBJ1-3, the V gene TRBV2; D not certain. The CDR3 is 15 amino acids. CDR1 is SNHLY and CDR2 is FYNNEI in the germline V gene. V was clipped by 3 bases and J by 0 bases, with 9 bases between them. The CDR3 bases are TGTGCCAGCAGTGACACGCGTCCCTCTGGAAACACCATATATTTT. This sequence encodes CASSDTRPSGNTIYF.

The chain links TRBV29-1 to TRBJ2-1; 8 nucleotides line up with TRBD2. This CDR3 has 12 residues. Trimming cost V 4 bases and J 7 bases; bases outside gene matches: 3. CDR1 is SQVTM and CDR2 is ANQGSEA in the germline V gene. The CDR3, as DNA: TGCAGCGTTGTCGGCGGGAGGAATGAGCAGTTCTTC. It is translated as CSVVGGRNEQFF.

V gene TRBV10-2 combines with J gene TRBJ2-3; D not certain. The CDR3 extends over 14 amino acids. Deletions cut 4 bases from V and 0 bases from J, with 8 bases between. Germline V gene data show CDR1 as WSHSY and CDR2 as SAAADI. CDR3 coding DNA: TGCGCCAGCAGTGTCCTACCTAGCACAGATACGCAGTATTTT. This translates into CASSVLPSTDTQYF.

The rearrangement joins TRBV7-9 to TRBJ1-1, with D unresolved. The CDR3 contains 12 residues. Deletions cut 7 bases from V and 4 bases from J, with 10 bases between. From germline, CDR1 is SEHNR and CDR2 FQNEAQ (reference sequence). The CDR3 sequence: CASTPGSTEAFF. CDR3 in DNA: TGTGCCAGCACCCCGGGGAGCACTGAAGCTTTCTTT.

The genes are TRBV7-9 and TRBJ2-3; 9 bases fit TRBD2. The CDR3 loop spans 15 amino acids. Germline V CDR1 and CDR2: SEHNR, FQNEAQ (reference sequence). V dropped 5 bases and J dropped 3; count of bases not matched to a gene: 6. The CDR3 nucleotides read TGTGCCAGCAGCAATAGCGGGAGTCCGACAGATACGCAGTATTTT. Protein product: CASSNSGSPTDTQYF.

J is TRBJ1-4 and V is TRBV3-1 (or the pseudogene TRBV3-2); 9 bases line up with TRBD1. Germline values: CDR1 LGHDT, CDR2 YNNKEL (reference sequence). The CDR3 consists of 16 residues. The ends lost 0 bases at V and 10 bases at J; junction bases unmatched: 9. CDR3 nucleotides: TGTGCCAGCAGCCAAGATTCCGGGACAGGGATGGGAAAACTGTTTTTT. The encoded protein is CASSQDSGTGMGKLFF.

The chain recombines TRBV7-2 with TRBJ2-5, with 13 bases matching TRBD2. The V gene end was trimmed by 4 bases and the J gene end by 0 bases; junction bases not matched to a gene: 8. The CDR3 length is 18 residues. CDR1 is SGHTA and CDR2 is FQGNSA in the germline V gene. CDR3 loop: CASSWGTSGAPYQETQYF. CDR3 nucleotide sequence: TGTGCCAGCAGCTGGGGGACTAGCGGGGCCCCGTACCAAGAGACCCAGTACTTC.

The V gene is TRBV6-6, the J gene TRBJ1-1; D is uncertain. The V gene lost 5 bases and the J gene lost 0 bases, with 10 bases spanning the gap. Germline assignment: CDR1 MNHNY and CDR2 SVGAGI (reference sequence). The CDR3 is 14 residues long. CDR3 residues: CASSLGGVNTEAFF. The DNA for the CDR3 is TGTGCCAGCAGTCTAGGTGGGGTGAACACTGAAGCTTTCTTT.

J is TRBJ1-2 and V is TRBV10-1, with a possible D match to TRBD1 (6 bases). V was cut by 7 bases and J by 4 bases, with 13 bases left in between. CDR1 is WNHNN and CDR2 is SYGVQD in the germline V gene (reference sequence). This CDR3 is 13 amino acids long. Here the CDR3 DNA reads TGCGCCAGCACGCCAGGGGATGGCTATGGCTACACCTTC. It yields the protein CASTPGDGYGYTF.